This T cell receptor beta chain was obtained from a study of T cell responses to AZD1222 COVID-19 vaccine. Study findings and constraints: Spike-specific TCR breadth rose after two AZD1222 doses, and depth rose as well. Unmutated variant regions are reportedly the target of nearly half of TCRs that are spike-specific. It was only after the peak T cell response that any repertoires were sampled. Donors were chiefly white British, with a greater number of females, and clonal diversity was perhaps underestimated.

Of note for this clone: The antigen is unknown.

The CDR3 spans 13 residues. Germline V gives CDR1 MDHEN, CDR2 SYDVKM. Trimming cost V 5 bases and J 7 bases, with 11 bases left between them. Produced via immunoSEQ multiplex PCR; TCRdb's table is partial and in-frame only. The data hold 150,000 or so clones, with under 95% observed a single time. This chain uses TRBV28 with TRBJ1-4, with D possibly matching TRBD1 (5 bases). The sequence was obtained from an adult who received the AZD1222 COVID-19 vaccine. The sample consisted of peripheral blood, taken 28 days after the second AZD1222 dose. The CDR3 region is CASSPGRGEKLFF. In DNA form, the CDR3 reads TGTGCCAGCAGTCCGGGACGGGGTGAAAAACTGTTTTTT.